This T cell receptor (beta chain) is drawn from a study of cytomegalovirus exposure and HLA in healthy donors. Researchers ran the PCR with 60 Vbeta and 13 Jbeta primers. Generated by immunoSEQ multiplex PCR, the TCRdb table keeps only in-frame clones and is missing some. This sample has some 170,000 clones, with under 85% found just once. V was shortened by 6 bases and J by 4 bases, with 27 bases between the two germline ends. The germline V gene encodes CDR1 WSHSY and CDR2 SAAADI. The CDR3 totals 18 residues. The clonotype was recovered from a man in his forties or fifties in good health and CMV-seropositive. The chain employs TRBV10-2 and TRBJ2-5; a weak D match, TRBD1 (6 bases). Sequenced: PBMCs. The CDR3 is CASSPQKNRAQVGETQYF. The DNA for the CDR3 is TGCGCCAGCAGCCCGCAAAAAAACAGGGCCCAGGTTGGAGAGACCCAGTACTTC.